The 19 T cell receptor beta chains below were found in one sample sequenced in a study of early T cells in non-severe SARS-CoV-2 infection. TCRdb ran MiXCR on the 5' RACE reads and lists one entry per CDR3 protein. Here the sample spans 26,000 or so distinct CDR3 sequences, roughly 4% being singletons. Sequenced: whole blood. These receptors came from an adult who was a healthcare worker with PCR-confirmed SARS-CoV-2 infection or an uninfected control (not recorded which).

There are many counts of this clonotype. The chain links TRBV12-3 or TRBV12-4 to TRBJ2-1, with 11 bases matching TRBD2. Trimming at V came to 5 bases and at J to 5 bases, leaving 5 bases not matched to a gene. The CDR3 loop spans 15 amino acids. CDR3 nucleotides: TGTGCCAGCAGTCCCGGGACTAGCGGAAACAATGAGCAGTTCTTC. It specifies CASSPGTSGNNEQFF.

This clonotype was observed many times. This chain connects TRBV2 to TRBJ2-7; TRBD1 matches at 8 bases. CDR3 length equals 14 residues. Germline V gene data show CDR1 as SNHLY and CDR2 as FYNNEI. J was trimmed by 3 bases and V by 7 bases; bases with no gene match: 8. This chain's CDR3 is CASTLEGQGYEQYF. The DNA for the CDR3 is TGTGCCAGCACCTTAGAAGGACAGGGCTACGAGCAGTACTTC.

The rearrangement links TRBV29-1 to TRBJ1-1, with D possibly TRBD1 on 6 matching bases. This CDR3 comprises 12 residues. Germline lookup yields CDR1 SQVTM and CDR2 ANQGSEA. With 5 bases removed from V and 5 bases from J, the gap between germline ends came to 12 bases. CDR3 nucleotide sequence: TGCAGCGTTAATCCCAGGGGAACTGAAGCTTTCTTT. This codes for CSVNPRGTEAFF.

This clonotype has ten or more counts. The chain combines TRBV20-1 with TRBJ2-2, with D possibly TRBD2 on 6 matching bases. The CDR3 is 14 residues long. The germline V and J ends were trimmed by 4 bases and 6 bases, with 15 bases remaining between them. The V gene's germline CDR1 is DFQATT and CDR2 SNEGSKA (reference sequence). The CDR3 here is CSATRDPTAGELFF. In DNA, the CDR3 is TGCAGTGCTACGCGGGACCCAACCGCCGGGGAGCTGTTTTTT.

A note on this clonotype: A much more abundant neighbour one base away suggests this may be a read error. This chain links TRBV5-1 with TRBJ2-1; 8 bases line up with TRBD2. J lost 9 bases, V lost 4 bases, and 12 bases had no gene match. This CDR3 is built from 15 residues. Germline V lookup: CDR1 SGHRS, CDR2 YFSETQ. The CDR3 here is CASSRVSGIVIEQFF. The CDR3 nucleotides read TGCGCCAGCAGCCGTGTTAGCGGGATAGTTATTGAGCAGTTCTTC.

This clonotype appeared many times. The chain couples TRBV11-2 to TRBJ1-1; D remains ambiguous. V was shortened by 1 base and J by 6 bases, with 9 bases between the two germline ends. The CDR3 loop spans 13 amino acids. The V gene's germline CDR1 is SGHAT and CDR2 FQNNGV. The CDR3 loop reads CASSLVGLSEAFF. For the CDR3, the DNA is TGTGCCAGCAGCTTAGTGGGTCTTTCTGAAGCTTTCTTT.

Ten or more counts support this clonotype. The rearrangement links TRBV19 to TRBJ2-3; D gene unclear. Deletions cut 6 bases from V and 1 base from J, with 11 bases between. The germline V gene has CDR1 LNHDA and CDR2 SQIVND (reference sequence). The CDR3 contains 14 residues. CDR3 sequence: CASRELRGTDTQYF. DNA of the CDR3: TGTGCCAGTAGAGAGCTTAGGGGCACAGATACGCAGTATTTT. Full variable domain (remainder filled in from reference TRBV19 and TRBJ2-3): DGGITQSPKYLFRKEGQNVTLSCEQNLNHDAMYWYRQDPGQGLRLIYYSQIVNDFQKGDIAEGYSVSREKKESFPLTVTSAQKNPTAFYLCASRELRGTDTQYFGPGTRLTVL.

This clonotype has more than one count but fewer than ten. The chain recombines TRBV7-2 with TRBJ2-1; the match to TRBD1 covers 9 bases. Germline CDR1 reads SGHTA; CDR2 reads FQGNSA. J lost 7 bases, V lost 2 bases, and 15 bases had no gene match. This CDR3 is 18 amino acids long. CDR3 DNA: TGTGCCAGCAGCTTATCCACCGGGACAGGGAGCTTATGGAATGAGCAGTTCTTC. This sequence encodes CASSLSTGTGSLWNEQFF.

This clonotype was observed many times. CDR3 residues: CASSPDGGGSGNEQFF. CDR3 DNA sequence: TGTGCCAGCAGCCCCGACGGGGGCGGGAGTGGAAATGAGCAGTTCTTC. This rearrangement joins TRBV6-2 or TRBV6-3 to TRBJ2-1; tentatively, D is TRBD2 (7 bases). The CDR3 has 16 amino acids. V lost 6 bases and J lost 7, with 22 bases in between. Germline CDR1 and CDR2: MNHEY and SVGEGT.

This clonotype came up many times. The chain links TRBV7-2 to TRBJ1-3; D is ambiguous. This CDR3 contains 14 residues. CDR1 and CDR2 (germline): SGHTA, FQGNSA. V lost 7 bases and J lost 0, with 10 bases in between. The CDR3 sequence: CASTLDTSGNTIYF. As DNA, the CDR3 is TGTGCCAGCACCCTCGACACCTCTGGAAACACCATATATTTT. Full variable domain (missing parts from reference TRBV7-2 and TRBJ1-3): GAGVSQSPSNKVTEKGKDVELRCDPISGHTALYWYRQSLGQGLEFLIYFQGNSAPDKSGLPSDRFSAERTGGSVSTLTIQRTQQEDSAVYLCASTLDTSGNTIYFGEGSWLTVV.

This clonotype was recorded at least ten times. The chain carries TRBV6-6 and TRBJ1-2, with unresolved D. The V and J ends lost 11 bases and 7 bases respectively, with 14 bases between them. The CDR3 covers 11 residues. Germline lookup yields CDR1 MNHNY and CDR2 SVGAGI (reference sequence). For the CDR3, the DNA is TGTGCCGTAGGGAATGGTTTTGGCTACACCTTC. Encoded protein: CAVGNGFGYTF.

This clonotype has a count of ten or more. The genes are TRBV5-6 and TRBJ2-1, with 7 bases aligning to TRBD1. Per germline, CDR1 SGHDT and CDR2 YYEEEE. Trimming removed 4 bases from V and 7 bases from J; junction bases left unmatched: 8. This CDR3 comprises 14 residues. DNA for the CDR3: TGTGCCAGCAGCCGAAGACAGGGTAGGAATGAGCAGTTCTTC. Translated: CASSRRQGRNEQFF.

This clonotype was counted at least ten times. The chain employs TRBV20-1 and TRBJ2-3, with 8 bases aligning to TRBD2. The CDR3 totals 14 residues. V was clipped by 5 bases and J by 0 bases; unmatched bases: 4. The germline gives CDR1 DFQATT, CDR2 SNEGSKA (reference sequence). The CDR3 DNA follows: TGCAGTGCTCACTCTAGCGGGAGCACAGATACGCAGTATTTT. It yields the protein CSAHSSGSTDTQYF.

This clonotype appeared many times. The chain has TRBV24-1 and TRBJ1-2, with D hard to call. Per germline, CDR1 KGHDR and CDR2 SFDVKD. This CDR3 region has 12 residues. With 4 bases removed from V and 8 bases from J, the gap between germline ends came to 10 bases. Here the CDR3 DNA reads TGTGCCACCAGTGAACCCGGGCGGGGCTACACCTTC. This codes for CATSEPGRGYTF.

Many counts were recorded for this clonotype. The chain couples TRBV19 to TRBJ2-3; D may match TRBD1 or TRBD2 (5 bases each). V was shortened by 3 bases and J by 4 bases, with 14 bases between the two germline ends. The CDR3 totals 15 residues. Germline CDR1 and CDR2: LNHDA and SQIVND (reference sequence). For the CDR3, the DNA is TGTGCCAGTAGTATCCTCGGGGCTCGGGCAGATACGCAGTATTTT. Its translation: CASSILGARADTQYF.

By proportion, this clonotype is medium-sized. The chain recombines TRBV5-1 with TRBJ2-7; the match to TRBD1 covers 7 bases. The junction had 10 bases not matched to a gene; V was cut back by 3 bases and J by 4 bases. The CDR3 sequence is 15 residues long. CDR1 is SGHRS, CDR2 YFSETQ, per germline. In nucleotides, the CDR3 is TGCGCCAGCAGCTCAACGCCGGACAGGAATTACGAGCAGTACTTC. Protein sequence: CASSSTPDRNYEQYF.

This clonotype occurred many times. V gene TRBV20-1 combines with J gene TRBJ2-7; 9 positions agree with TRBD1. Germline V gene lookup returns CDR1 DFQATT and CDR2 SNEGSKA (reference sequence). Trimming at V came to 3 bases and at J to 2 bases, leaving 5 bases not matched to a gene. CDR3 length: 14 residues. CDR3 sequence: CSASRDRAAYEQYF. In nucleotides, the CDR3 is TGCAGTGCTAGTAGGGACAGGGCGGCCTACGAGCAGTACTTC.

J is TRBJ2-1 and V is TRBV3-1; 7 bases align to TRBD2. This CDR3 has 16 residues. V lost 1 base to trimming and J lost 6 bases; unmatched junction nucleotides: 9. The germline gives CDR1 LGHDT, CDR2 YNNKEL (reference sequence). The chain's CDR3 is CASSQGNVAGRNEQFF. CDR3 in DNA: TGTGCCAGCAGCCAAGGAAACGTAGCGGGCCGCAATGAGCAGTTCTTC.

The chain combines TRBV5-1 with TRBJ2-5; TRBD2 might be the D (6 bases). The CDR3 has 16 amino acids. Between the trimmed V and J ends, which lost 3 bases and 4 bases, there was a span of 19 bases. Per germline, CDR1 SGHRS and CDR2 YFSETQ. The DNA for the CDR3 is TGCGCCAGCAGCTGGGCGCGTGACTCAGCGGGAGAGACCCAGTACTTC. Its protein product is CASSWARDSAGETQYF.